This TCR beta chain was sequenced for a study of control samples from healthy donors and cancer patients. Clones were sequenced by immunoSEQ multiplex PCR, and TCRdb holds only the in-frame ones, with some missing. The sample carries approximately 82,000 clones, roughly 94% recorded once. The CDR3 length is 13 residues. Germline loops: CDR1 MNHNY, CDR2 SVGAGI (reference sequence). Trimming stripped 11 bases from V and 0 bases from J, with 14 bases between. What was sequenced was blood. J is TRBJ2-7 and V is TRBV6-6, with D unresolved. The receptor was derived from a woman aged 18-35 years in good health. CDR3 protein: CAANEYSSYEQYF. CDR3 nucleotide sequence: TGTGCCGCAAACGAATACAGCTCCTACGAGCAGTACTTC.